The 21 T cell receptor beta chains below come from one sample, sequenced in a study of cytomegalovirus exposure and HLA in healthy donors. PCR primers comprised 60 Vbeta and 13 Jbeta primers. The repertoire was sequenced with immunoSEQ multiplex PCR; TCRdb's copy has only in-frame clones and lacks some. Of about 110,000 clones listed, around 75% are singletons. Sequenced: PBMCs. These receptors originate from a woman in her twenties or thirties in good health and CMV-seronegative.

The CDR3 bases are TGTGCCAGCAGCTTCCCAGCGGGAGGCGAGCAGTACTTC. Its translation: CASSFPAGGEQYF. The chain joins TRBV5-6 to TRBJ2-7; 9 bases map to TRBD2. Trimming took 2 bases from V and 6 from J; bases not matched to a gene: 3. Germline loops: CDR1 SGHDT, CDR2 YYEEEE. There are 13 residues in the CDR3.

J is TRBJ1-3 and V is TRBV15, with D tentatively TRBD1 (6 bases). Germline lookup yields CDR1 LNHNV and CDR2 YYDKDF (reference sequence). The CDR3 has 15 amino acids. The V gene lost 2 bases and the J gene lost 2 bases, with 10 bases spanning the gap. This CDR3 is CATSRPHRAGNTIYF. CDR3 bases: TGTGCCACCAGCAGACCCCACAGGGCTGGAAACACCATATATTTT.

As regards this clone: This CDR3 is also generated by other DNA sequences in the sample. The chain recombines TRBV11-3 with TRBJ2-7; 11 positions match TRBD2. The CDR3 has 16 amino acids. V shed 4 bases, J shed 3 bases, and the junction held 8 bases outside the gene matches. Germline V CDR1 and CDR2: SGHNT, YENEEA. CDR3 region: CASSSTGTSGDYEQYF. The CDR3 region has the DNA TGTGCCAGCAGCTCAACCGGGACTAGCGGTGACTACGAGCAGTACTTC.

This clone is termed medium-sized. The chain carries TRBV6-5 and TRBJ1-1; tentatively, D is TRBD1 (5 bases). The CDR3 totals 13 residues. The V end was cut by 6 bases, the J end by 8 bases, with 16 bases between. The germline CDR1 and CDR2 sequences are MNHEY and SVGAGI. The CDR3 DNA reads TGTGCCAGCAGGAGGAGGGACGGGTACGAAGCTTTCTTT. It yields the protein CASRRRDGYEAFF.

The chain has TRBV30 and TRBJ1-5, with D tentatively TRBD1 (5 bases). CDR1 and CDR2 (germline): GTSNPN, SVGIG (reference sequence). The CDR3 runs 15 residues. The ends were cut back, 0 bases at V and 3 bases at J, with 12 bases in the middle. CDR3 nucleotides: TGTGCCTGGAGTGTACTCTCAGGGTACAATCAGCCCCAGCATTTT. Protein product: CAWSVLSGYNQPQHF.

Here the CDR3 reads CSVDGFTGELFF. CDR3 nucleotides: TGCAGCGTTGACGGGTTCACCGGGGAGCTGTTTTTT. The chain uses TRBV29-1 and TRBJ2-2; D remains ambiguous. V lost 3 bases, J lost 4 bases, and 6 bases lay in between. The V gene's germline CDR1 is SQVTM and CDR2 ANQGSEA. The CDR3 is made up of 12 amino acids.

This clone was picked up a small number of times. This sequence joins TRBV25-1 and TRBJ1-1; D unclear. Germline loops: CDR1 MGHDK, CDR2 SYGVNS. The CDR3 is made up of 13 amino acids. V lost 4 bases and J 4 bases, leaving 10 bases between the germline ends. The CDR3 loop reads CASSASVSTEAFF. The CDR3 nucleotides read TGTGCCAGCAGTGCGTCCGTGAGCACTGAAGCTTTCTTT.

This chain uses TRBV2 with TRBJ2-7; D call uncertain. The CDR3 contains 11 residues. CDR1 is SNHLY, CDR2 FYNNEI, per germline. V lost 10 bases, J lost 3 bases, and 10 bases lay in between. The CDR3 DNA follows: TGTGCCATTCTTAACATCTACGAGCAGTACTTC. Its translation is CAILNIYEQYF.

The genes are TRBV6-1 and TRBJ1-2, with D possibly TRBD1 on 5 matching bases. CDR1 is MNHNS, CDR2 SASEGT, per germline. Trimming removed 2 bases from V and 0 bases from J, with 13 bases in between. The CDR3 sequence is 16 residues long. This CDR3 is CASSEKGPNSNYGYTF. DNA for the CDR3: TGTGCCAGCAGTGAAAAGGGGCCAAACTCTAACTATGGCTACACCTTC.

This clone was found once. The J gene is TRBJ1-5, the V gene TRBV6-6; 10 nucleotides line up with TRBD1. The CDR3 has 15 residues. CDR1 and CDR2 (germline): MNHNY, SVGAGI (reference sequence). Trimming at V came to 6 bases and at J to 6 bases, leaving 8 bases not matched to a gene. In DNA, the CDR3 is TGTGCCAGCAGGGTAGGGACAGGGGAAATTCAGCCCCAGCATTTT. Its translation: CASRVGTGEIQPQHF.

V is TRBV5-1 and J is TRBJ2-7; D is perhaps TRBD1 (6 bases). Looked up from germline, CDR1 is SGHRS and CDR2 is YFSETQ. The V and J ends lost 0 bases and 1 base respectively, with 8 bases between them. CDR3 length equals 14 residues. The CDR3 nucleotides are TGCGCCAGCAGCTTGGGACAGGAATCCTACGAGCAGTACTTC. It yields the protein CASSLGQESYEQYF.

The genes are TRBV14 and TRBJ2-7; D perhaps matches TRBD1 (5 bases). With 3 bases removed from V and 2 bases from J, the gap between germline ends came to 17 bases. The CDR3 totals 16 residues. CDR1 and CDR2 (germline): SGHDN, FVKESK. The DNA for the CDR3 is TGTGCCAGCAGCCAGGGTGGCTGGGGCCGTGCCTACGAGCAGTACTTC. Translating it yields CASSQGGWGRAYEQYF.

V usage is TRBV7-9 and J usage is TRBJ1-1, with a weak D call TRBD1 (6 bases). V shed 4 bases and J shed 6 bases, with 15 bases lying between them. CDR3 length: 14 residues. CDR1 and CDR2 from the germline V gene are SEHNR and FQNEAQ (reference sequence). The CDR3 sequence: CASSSSRGGPEAFF. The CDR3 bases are TGTGCCAGCAGCTCTTCCCGGGGGGGCCCTGAAGCTTTCTTT.

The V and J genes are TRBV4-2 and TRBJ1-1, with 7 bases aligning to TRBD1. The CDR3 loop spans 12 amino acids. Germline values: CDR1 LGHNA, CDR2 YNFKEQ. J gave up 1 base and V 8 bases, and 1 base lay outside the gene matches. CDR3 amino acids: CASYRGNTEAFF. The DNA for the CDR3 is TGTGCCAGCTACAGGGGGAACACTGAAGCTTTCTTT.

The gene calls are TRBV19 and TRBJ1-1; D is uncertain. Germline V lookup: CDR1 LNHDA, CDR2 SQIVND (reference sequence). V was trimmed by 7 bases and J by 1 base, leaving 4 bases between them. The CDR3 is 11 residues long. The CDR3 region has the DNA TGTGCCAGTATATGGAACACTGAAGCTTTCTTT. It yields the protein CASIWNTEAFF.

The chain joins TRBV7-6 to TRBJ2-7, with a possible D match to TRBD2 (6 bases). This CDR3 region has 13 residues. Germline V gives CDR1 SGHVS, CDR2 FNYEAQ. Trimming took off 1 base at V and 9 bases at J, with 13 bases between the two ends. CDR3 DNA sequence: TGTGCCAGCAGCTTAGGGGGGGTACGGGGGCAGTACTTC. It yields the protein CASSLGGVRGQYF.

The chain's CDR3 is CAWSVSSSYEQYF. The CDR3 DNA reads as TGTGCCTGGAGTGTTAGCAGCTCCTACGAGCAGTACTTC. The V gene is TRBV30, the J gene TRBJ2-7, with D uncertain. Germline V CDR1 and CDR2: GTSNPN, SVGIG (reference sequence). The ends were cut back, 0 bases at V and 0 bases at J, with 6 bases in the middle. This CDR3 spans 13 amino acids.

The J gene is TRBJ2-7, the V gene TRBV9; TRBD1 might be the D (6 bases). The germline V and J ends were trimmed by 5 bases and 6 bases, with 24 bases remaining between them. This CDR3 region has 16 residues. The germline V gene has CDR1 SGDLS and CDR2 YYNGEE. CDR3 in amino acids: CASSFSLTAGEGEQYF. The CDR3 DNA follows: TGTGCCAGCAGTTTCAGTCTAACGGCAGGGGAAGGCGAGCAGTACTTC.

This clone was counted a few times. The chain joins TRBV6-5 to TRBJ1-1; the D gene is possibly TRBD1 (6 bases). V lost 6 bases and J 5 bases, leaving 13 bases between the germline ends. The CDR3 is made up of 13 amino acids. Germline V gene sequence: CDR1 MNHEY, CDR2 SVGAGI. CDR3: CASSPDRRTEAFF. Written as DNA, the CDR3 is TGTGCCAGCAGCCCCGACAGGAGGACTGAAGCTTTCTTT.

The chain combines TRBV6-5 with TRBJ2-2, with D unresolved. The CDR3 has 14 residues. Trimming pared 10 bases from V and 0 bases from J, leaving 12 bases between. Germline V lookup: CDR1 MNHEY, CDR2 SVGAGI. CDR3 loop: CATSRQANTGELFF. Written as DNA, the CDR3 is TGTGCCACCAGCCGACAAGCGAACACCGGGGAGCTGTTTTTT.

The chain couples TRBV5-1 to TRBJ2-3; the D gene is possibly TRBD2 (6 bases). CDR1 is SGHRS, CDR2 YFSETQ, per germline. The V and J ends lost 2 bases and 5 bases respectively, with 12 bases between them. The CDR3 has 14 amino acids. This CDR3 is CASSLGPSEDTQYF. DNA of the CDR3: TGCGCCAGCAGCTTAGGACCTAGCGAAGATACGCAGTATTTT.